The 21 T cell receptor beta chains in this list originate from one sample, sequenced in a study of blood T cell repertoires in COVID-19. Clones were sequenced by immunoSEQ multiplex PCR, and TCRdb holds only the in-frame ones, with some missing. This table holds 69,000 or so clones, approximately 80% found once. Sequences were obtained from peripheral blood. The receptors stem from a woman older than 75 with active or convalescent COVID-19.

The chain carries TRBV24-1 and TRBJ2-3; 7 bases align to TRBD1. The V and J ends lost 3 bases and 4 bases, in that order; junction bases with no gene match: 18. The CDR3 has 19 residues. Germline loops: CDR1 KGHDR, CDR2 SFDVKD. CDR3 sequence: CATSDPGGHRGTSADTQYF. Written as DNA, the CDR3 is TGTGCCACCAGTGATCCAGGGGGACACAGGGGAACGAGCGCAGATACGCAGTATTTT.

The chain carries TRBV27 and TRBJ1-1, with 10 bases matching TRBD1. Per germline, CDR1 MNHEY and CDR2 SMNVEV (reference sequence). The junction had 6 bases not matched to a gene; V was cut back by 5 bases and J by 0 bases. CDR3 length equals 16 residues. The CDR3 is CASSRGTGAMNTEAFF. Written as DNA, the CDR3 is TGTGCCAGCAGTAGGGGGACAGGGGCAATGAACACTGAAGCTTTCTTT.

The chain is built from TRBV6-1 and TRBJ2-7, with TRBD1 identical over 8 bases. Germline V lookup: CDR1 MNHNS, CDR2 SASEGT. This CDR3 contains 14 residues. The junction had 2 bases not matched to a gene; V was cut back by 1 base and J by 3 bases. The CDR3 sequence: CASSEGGQVYEQYF. CDR3 sequence (DNA): TGTGCCAGCAGTGAAGGGGGACAGGTCTACGAGCAGTACTTC.

V gene TRBV11-2 combines with J gene TRBJ1-2; TRBD1 agrees at 7 bases. Germline V gene sequence: CDR1 SGHAT, CDR2 FQNNGV. The CDR3 length is 14 residues. V gave up 6 bases and J gave up 8 bases; unmatched junction bases: 12. Here the CDR3 DNA reads TGTGCCAGCAGTGTAGGGACAGCGGCCGGCGGCTACACCTTC. Its translation is CASSVGTAAGGYTF.

The CDR3 nucleotides read TGTGCCAGCAGTCGAAAGGAGGCAACTGAAGCTTTCTTT. Translation: CASSRKEATEAFF. The gene calls are TRBV12-3 or TRBV12-4 and TRBJ1-1; D not certain. V lost 5 bases, J lost 5 bases, and 12 bases lay in between. There are 13 residues in the CDR3.

This clone was recorded only once. This chain uses TRBV6-5 with TRBJ2-3; TRBD2 matches 13 bases. Germline trimming cut 8 bases from V and 14 bases from J; bases unmatched to any gene: 4. The CDR3 contains 11 residues. Germline V CDR1 and CDR2: MNHEY, SVGAGI. CDR3: CASGTSGDRYF. In DNA form, the CDR3 reads TGTGCCAGCGGGACTAGCGGGGATAGGTATTTT.

The rearrangement uses TRBV18 and TRBJ1-3; no clear D. Germline V gene sequence: CDR1 KGHSH, CDR2 LQKENI. The V end was cut by 0 bases, the J end by 2 bases, with 8 bases between. This CDR3 has 15 residues. In DNA, the CDR3 is TGTGCCAGCTCACCACCACAATCAGCTGGAAACACCATATATTTT. Translation: CASSPPQSAGNTIYF.

The table lists this clone with a few counts. This chain links TRBV11-3 with TRBJ2-4; 10 nucleotides align to TRBD2. Germline V lookup: CDR1 SGHNT, CDR2 YENEEA. With 3 bases clipped from V and 0 bases from J, the junction kept 11 bases outside the gene matches. The CDR3 loop spans 19 amino acids. CDR3 region: CASSLTSGPWGGAKNIQYF. In DNA, the CDR3 is TGTGCCAGCAGCTTGACTAGCGGGCCTTGGGGGGGAGCCAAAAACATTCAGTACTTC. The full variable domain, with the rest looked up from reference TRBV11-3 and TRBJ2-4, is EAGVVQSPRYKIIEKKQPVAFWCNPISGHNTLYWYLQNLGQGPELLIRYENEEAVDDSQLPKDRFSAERLKGVDSTLKIQPAELGDSAVYLCASSLTSGPWGGAKNIQYFGAGTRLSVL.

The CDR3 reads CASSVVGQGGTEAFF. Written as DNA, the CDR3 is TGTGCCAGCAGCGTTGTGGGGCAAGGTGGCACTGAAGCTTTCTTT. The chain combines TRBV9 with TRBJ1-1; D possibly corresponds to TRBD1 (5 bases). This CDR3 region has 15 residues. The V gene's germline CDR1 is SGDLS and CDR2 YYNGEE. The V and J ends lost 2 bases and 4 bases respectively, with 15 bases between them. The variable domain in full, completed from reference TRBV9 and TRBJ1-1, reads DSGVTQTPKHLITATGQRVTLRCSPRSGDLSVYWYQQSLDQGLQFLIQYYNGEERAKGNILERFSAQQFPDLHSELNLSSLELGDSALYFCASSVVGQGGTEAFFGQGTRLTVV.

About this clone: The CDR3 does not end in the conserved phenylalanine or tryptophan, so this is likely a read error. It is unclear where the CDR3 begins or ends on the DNA, so no DNA is shown, and the CDR3 is as TCRdb lists it. The V and J genes are TRBV5-1 and TRBJ2-7; the table's D call TRBD1 went unverified against the DNA. CDR1 is SGHRS, CDR2 YFSETQ, per germline. The CDR3 adds up to 13 amino acids, both ends counted. The CDR3 region is CASSLAPGQAPWY.

The chain employs TRBV18 and TRBJ2-6; TRBD1 agrees at 9 bases. The CDR3 has 18 amino acids. The germline CDR1 and CDR2 sequences are KGHSH and LQKENI. V shed 3 bases, J shed 4 bases, and the junction held 10 bases outside the gene matches. This CDR3 is CASSPLTGTGNGANVLTF. CDR3 coding DNA: TGTGCCAGCTCACCCCTCACCGGGACAGGGAACGGGGCCAACGTCCTGACTTTC.

The chain carries TRBV5-1 and TRBJ2-1; D perhaps matches TRBD1 (6 bases). Germline CDR1 and CDR2: SGHRS and YFSETQ. This CDR3 has 12 residues. V gave up 5 bases and J gave up 8 bases, with 11 bases separating them. DNA for the CDR3: TGCGCCAGCAGTGTCGCAGGGGATGAGCAGTTCTTC. This translates into CASSVAGDEQFF.

The rearrangement links TRBV30 to TRBJ1-1; D is ambiguous. The germline V gene has CDR1 GTSNPN and CDR2 SVGIG (reference sequence). The CDR3 spans 13 residues. V was trimmed by 5 bases and J by 2 bases, leaving 12 bases between them. CDR3 DNA sequence: TGTGCCTGGGGTAGTCGCTTCAACACTGAAGCTTTCTTT. It yields the protein CAWGSRFNTEAFF.

This clone was found once. This sequence joins TRBV11-3 and TRBJ2-5, with D hard to call. Germline V gene data show CDR1 as SGHNT and CDR2 as YENEEA. V was trimmed by 6 bases and J by 7 bases, leaving 24 bases between them. The CDR3 is 16 residues long. The CDR3 DNA follows: TGTGCCAGCAGTTATGAACCCATGGCTCGATCGTGGACCCAGTACTTC. Its translation: CASSYEPMARSWTQYF. The complete variable domain, with remaining parts taken from reference TRBV11-3 and TRBJ2-5, reads EAGVVQSPRYKIIEKKQPVAFWCNPISGHNTLYWYLQNLGQGPELLIRYENEEAVDDSQLPKDRFSAERLKGVDSTLKIQPAELGDSAVYLCASSYEPMARSWTQYFGPGTRLLVL.

The rearrangement links TRBV10-3 to TRBJ2-3; D perhaps matches TRBD2 (6 bases). Between the trimmed V and J ends, which lost 6 bases and 0 bases, there was a span of 10 bases. The CDR3 is made up of 14 amino acids. Germline loops: CDR1 ENHRY, CDR2 SYGVKD. The CDR3 nucleotides read TGTGCCATCAGGCCGGGGGTGAGCACAGATACGCAGTATTTT. It translates to CAIRPGVSTDTQYF.

This sequence joins TRBV27 and TRBJ1-3; D possibly corresponds to TRBD1 (5 bases). With 2 bases removed from V and 2 bases from J, the gap between germline ends came to 10 bases. The CDR3 is 15 residues long. Germline assignment: CDR1 MNHEY and CDR2 SMNVEV (reference sequence). The CDR3 reads CASSLRGVAGNTIYF. The CDR3 coding sequence is TGTGCCAGCAGTTTACGGGGGGTAGCTGGAAACACCATATATTTT.

V usage is TRBV27 and J usage is TRBJ2-5; D may be TRBD1 (6 bases). The CDR3 is 15 residues long. CDR1 and CDR2 (germline): MNHEY, SMNVEV (reference sequence). V was pared by 5 bases and J by 2 bases, with 15 bases between. In DNA form, the CDR3 reads TGTGCCAGCAGTCCCATAGAGAGGGGGCAAGAGACCCAGTACTTC. It yields the protein CASSPIERGQETQYF.

This clone was counted only a few times. This chain uses TRBV7-2 with TRBJ1-1, with 7 bases lining up with TRBD1. Trimming took 4 bases from V and 6 from J; bases not matched to a gene: 11. The CDR3 runs 15 residues. CDR1 and CDR2 (germline): SGHTA, FQGNSA. The CDR3 protein is CASSSWTGGTAEAFF. CDR3 DNA sequence: TGTGCCAGCAGCTCCTGGACAGGTGGAACGGCTGAAGCTTTCTTT.

The rearrangement joins TRBV5-1 to TRBJ2-7; the D is unclear. The CDR3 length is 14 residues. The germline V gene encodes CDR1 SGHRS and CDR2 YFSETQ. Trimming pared 4 bases from V and 0 bases from J, leaving 11 bases between. CDR3 in amino acids: CASSDSPSSYEQYF. CDR3 in DNA: TGCGCCAGCAGCGATAGCCCCAGCTCCTACGAGCAGTACTTC.

This sequence joins TRBV5-6 and TRBJ2-3; 8 bases are shared with TRBD2. With V trimmed by 1 base and J by 5 bases, 12 bases remained unmatched. The CDR3 totals 17 residues. Germline V lookup: CDR1 SGHDT, CDR2 YYEEEE. CDR3 region: CASSLRWLAGGRDTQYF. For the CDR3, the DNA is TGTGCCAGCAGCTTGAGATGGCTGGCGGGGGGACGAGATACGCAGTATTTT.

V usage is TRBV18 and J usage is TRBJ2-7; 11 nucleotides match TRBD2. Germline V gene lookup returns CDR1 KGHSH and CDR2 LQKENI. The CDR3 runs to 16 residues. V shed 1 base and J 5 bases; nucleotides not matched to a gene: 7. The CDR3 here is CASSPLAGGSVNEQYF. For the CDR3, the DNA is TGTGCCAGCTCACCACTAGCGGGAGGGAGTGTCAACGAGCAGTACTTC.